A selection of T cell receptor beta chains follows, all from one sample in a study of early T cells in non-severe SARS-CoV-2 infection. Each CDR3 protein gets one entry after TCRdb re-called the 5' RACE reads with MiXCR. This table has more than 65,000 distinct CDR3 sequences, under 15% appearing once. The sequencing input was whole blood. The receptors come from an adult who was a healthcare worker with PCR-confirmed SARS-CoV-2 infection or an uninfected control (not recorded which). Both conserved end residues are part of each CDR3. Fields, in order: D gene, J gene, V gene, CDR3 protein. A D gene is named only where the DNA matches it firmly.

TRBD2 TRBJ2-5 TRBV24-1 CATSEGTSVETQYF
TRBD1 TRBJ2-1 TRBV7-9 CASSPTGASYNEQFF
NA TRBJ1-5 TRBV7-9 CASSLGARQPQHF
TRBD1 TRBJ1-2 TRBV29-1 CSVEGLRDSTYGYTF
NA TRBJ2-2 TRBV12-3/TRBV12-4 CASSDTGTGELFF
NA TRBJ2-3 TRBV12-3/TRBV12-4 CASSFGGDTQYF
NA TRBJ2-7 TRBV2 CASSGWGESSYEQYF
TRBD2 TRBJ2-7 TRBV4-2 CASSQDASGGPSSYEQYF
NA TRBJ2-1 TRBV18 CASSPTQGSINEQFF
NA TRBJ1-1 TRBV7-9 CASSPQDSLMNTEAFF
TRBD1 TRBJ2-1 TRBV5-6 CASSLEWTGEQFF
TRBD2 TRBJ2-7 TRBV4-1 CASSQDLGLALLRGQYF
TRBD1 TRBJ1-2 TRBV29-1 CSALPQGAVYGYTF
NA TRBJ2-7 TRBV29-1 CSVEQSYEQYF
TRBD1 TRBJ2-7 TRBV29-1 CSVEGGDRFPYEQYF
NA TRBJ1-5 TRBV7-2 CASSLVRGAQPQHF
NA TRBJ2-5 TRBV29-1 CSVAGSGTQYF
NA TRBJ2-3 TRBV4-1 CASSQAPTDTQYF
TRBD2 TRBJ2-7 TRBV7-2 CASTRGLAYEQYF
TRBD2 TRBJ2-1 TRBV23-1 CASTRGRCNEQFF
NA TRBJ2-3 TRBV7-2 CASSFRGARTDTQYF
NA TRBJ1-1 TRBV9 CASSSHVGRTGEAFF
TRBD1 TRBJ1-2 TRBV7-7 CASSFPGTAGYTF
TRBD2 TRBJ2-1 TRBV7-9 CASSPGLSYNEQFF
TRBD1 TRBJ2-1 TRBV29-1 CSADRVGEQFF
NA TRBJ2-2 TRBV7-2 CASSRNAGELFF
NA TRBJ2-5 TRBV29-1 CSVTGLQETQYF
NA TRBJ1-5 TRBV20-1 CSARGPGIFDQPQHF
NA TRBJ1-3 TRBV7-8 CASSSRQRVSGNTIYF
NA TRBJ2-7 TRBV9 CASSVEGGHAYEQYF
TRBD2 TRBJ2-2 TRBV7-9 CASSLALAGHTGELFF
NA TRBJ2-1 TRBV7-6 CASSLVSGAGQNEQFF
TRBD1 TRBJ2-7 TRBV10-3 CAIRDLGQSYEQYF
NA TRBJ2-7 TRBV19 CASSYGPYREQYF
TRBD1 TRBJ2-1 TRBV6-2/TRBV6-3 CASSYYPGTGGGEQFF
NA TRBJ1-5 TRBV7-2 CASSLVGLNQPQHF
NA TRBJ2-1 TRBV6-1 CASSERTALYNEQFF
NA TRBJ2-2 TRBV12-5 CASGLGRELFF
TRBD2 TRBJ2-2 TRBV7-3 CASSPNFGGPGLAGGTTPGELFF
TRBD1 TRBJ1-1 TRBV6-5 CASSTGQGSTEVFF
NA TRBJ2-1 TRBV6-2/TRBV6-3 CASSFYRSLQFF
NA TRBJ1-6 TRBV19 CASSSWDPNSPLHF
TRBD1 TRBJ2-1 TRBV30 CAKDRGLSSSYNEQFF
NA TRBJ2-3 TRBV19 CASSAGRPDTQYF
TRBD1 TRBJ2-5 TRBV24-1 CATSPGQGPQETQYF
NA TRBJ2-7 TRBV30 CAWTHGYEQYF
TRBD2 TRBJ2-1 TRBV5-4 CASSLTSGRAGEQFF
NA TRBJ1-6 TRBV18 CASSPRGAGSPLHF
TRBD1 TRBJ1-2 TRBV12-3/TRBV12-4 CASSSRGRGYGYTF
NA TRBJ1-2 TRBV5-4 CASSLGATYGYTF
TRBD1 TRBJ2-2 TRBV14 CASSRRGGGFSGELFF
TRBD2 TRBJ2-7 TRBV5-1 CASSFGLAGASSYEQYF
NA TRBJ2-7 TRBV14 CASSQVRAGEQYF